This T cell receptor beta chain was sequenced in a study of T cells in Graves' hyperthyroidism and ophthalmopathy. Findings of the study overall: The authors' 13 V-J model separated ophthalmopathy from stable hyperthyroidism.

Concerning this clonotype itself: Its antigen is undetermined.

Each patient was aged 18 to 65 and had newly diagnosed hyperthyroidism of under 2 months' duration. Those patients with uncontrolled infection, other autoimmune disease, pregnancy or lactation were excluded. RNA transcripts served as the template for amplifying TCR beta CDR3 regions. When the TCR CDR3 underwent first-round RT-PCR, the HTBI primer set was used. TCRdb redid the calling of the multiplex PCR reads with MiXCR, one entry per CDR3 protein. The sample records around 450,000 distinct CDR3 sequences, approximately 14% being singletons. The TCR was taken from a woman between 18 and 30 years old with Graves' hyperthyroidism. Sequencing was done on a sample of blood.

CDR3 in DNA: TGTGCCTGGAGAGGGCATAACGAGCAGTACTTC. Translating it yields CAWRGHNEQYF. The chain joins TRBV30 to TRBJ2-7, with D uncertain. The CDR3 covers 11 residues. Germline V gives CDR1 GTSNPN, CDR2 SVGIG (reference sequence). V was shortened by 3 bases and J by 5 bases, with 8 bases between the two germline ends.